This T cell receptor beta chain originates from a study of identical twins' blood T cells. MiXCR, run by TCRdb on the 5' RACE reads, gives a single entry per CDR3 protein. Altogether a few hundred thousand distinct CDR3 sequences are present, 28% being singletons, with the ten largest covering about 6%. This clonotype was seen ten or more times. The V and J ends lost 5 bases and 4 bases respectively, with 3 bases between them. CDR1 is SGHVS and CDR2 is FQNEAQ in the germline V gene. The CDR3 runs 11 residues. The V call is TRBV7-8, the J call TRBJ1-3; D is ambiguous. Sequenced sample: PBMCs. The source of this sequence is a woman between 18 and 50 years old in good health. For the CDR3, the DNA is TGTGCCAGCAGCCAGGGAAACACCATATATTTT. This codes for CASSQGNTIYF.